One sample yielded the 26 T cell receptor beta chains listed below, sequenced in a study of control samples from healthy donors and cancer patients. Sequencing used immunoSEQ multiplex PCR; TCRdb keeps in-frame clones, though not all of them. The table includes almost 40,000 clones, about 83% detected once. What was sequenced was PBMCs. All receptors derive from a woman aged 55 to 70 with lung cancer.

Only one count was recorded for this clone. V usage is TRBV12-3 or TRBV12-4 and J usage is TRBJ2-1, with D possibly TRBD1 on 5 matching bases. V lost 7 bases, J lost 6 bases, and 10 bases lay in between. The CDR3 totals 12 residues. CDR3 region: CASNRNGNEQFF. As DNA, the CDR3 is TGTGCCAGCAACAGGAATGGCAATGAGCAGTTCTTC.

The V call is TRBV18, the J call TRBJ1-2, with D tentatively TRBD1 (5 bases). There are 15 residues in the CDR3. With 3 bases removed from V and 13 bases from J, the gap between germline ends came to 24 bases. Germline V CDR1 and CDR2: KGHSH, LQKENI. The chain's CDR3 is CASSPVTIGAGPGTF. CDR3 coding DNA: TGTGCCAGCTCACCGGTCACCATAGGGGCAGGGCCCGGCACCTTC.

The V call is TRBV7-6, the J call TRBJ1-2; 8 positions agree with TRBD1. V lost 5 bases, J lost 4 bases, and 9 bases stayed unmatched. The V gene's germline CDR1 is SGHVS and CDR2 FNYEAQ. The CDR3 runs 15 residues. CDR3 in DNA: TGTGCCAGCAGCCAAACAGCCGGGACAGGCTATGGCTACACCTTC. Translation gives CASSQTAGTGYGYTF.

The chain couples TRBV12-5 to TRBJ1-1; the D is unclear. The germline V and J ends were trimmed by 5 bases and 0 bases, with 7 bases remaining between them. This CDR3 is 13 amino acids long. Per germline, CDR1 LGHNT and CDR2 FRNRAP. The CDR3 loop is CASGPQLNTEAFF. The CDR3 DNA reads as TGTGCTAGTGGTCCCCAGCTGAACACTGAAGCTTTCTTT. Complete variable domain (other parts from reference TRBV12-5 and TRBJ1-1): DARVTQTPRHKVTEMGQEVTMRCQPILGHNTVFWYRQTMMQGLELLAYFRNRAPLDDSGMPKDRFSAEMPDATLATLKIQPSEPRDSAVYFCASGPQLNTEAFFGQGTRLTVV.

The V gene is TRBV7-7, the J gene TRBJ1-3; 7 nucleotides match TRBD1. This CDR3 has 15 residues. CDR1 and CDR2 from the germline V gene are SSHAT and FNYEAQ (reference sequence). The junction had 5 bases not matched to a gene; V was cut back by 1 base and J by 5 bases. In DNA, the CDR3 is TGTGCCAGCAGCTTAGGCCGGGACAGCCGAAACACCATATATTTT. Amino acid sequence: CASSLGRDSRNTIYF.

The chain employs TRBV4-1 and TRBJ2-5; 7 nucleotides line up with TRBD2. The CDR3 loop spans 18 amino acids. Germline CDR1 and CDR2: MGHRA and YSYEKL. V was pared by 2 bases and J by 4 bases, with 16 bases of the junction left unmatched. The CDR3 spells CASSQHTPGLGGSETQYF. The DNA for the CDR3 is TGCGCCAGCAGCCAACATACCCCGGGACTGGGGGGGTCAGAGACCCAGTACTTC.

The chain employs TRBV27 and TRBJ2-7; TRBD2 agrees at 11 bases. This CDR3 comprises 14 residues. J lost 2 bases, V lost 8 bases, and 5 bases had no gene match. CDR1 is MNHEY, CDR2 SMNVEV, per germline (reference sequence). CDR3 DNA sequence: TGTGCCAGCGGGGGGACTAGCGGAACCTACGAGCAGTACTTC. Its protein is CASGGTSGTYEQYF.

This clone was found a few times. The CDR3 DNA is TGCGCCAGCAGCCCCACAGGGGCCAGGGGGACGCCATATAGCAATCAGCCCCAGCATTTT. Residues: CASSPTGARGTPYSNQPQHF. The V gene is TRBV23-1, the J gene TRBJ1-5, with 7 bases identical to TRBD1. TRBV23-1 qualifies as an ORF whose function is uncertain. This CDR3 spans 20 amino acids. The J segment lost 0 bases and the V segment lost 6 bases, leaving 20 bases of the junction unmatched.

This chain joins TRBV5-1 and TRBJ1-4, with TRBD1 identical over 7 bases. CDR3 length equals 15 residues. The V gene end was trimmed by 0 bases and the J gene end by 5 bases; junction bases not matched to a gene: 4. Germline V lookup: CDR1 SGHRS, CDR2 YFSETQ. In nucleotides, the CDR3 is TGCGCCAGCAGCTTGGGTGGGACAGCGAATGAAAAACTGTTTTTT. It codes for CASSLGGTANEKLFF.

This chain links TRBV5-1 with TRBJ2-7; D remains ambiguous. This CDR3 contains 14 residues. In germline, CDR1 is SGHRS, CDR2 YFSETQ. Trimming left V 0 bases short and J 2 bases short, with 9 bases between. The CDR3 spells CASSLEGRTYEQYF. The CDR3 nucleotides are TGCGCCAGCAGCTTGGAGGGCAGGACCTACGAGCAGTACTTC. The whole variable domain, remainder taken from reference TRBV5-1 and TRBJ2-7, is KAGVTQTPRYLIKTRGQQVTLSCSPISGHRSVSWYQQTPGQGLQFLFEYFSETQRNKGNFPGRFSGRQFSNSRSEMNVSTLELGDSALYLCASSLEGRTYEQYFGPGTRLTVT.

The rearrangement uses TRBV11-1 and TRBJ1-2; tentative D call: TRBD1 (6 bases). Looked up from germline, CDR1 is SGHAT and CDR2 is FQDESV (reference sequence). V shed 1 base and J shed 3 bases, with 12 bases lying between them. This CDR3 is 15 amino acids long. CDR3 nucleotide sequence: TGTGCCAGCAGCTTAGGGACAGAACGGCACTATGGCTACACCTTC. Translation: CASSLGTERHYGYTF.

V is TRBV4-2 and J is TRBJ1-1; TRBD1 agrees at 8 bases. Trimming cost V 3 bases and J 5 bases; bases outside gene matches: 8. Germline CDR1 and CDR2: LGHNA and YNFKEQ. This CDR3 has 15 residues. The CDR3 is CASSQLGQGWTEAFF. DNA of the CDR3: TGTGCCAGCAGCCAGCTCGGACAGGGATGGACTGAAGCTTTCTTT.

This chain joins TRBV19 and TRBJ1-2, with 7 bases fitting TRBD1. Per the germline V gene, CDR1 is LNHDA and CDR2 is SQIVND (reference sequence). The junction had 10 bases not matched to a gene; V was cut back by 8 bases and J by 7 bases. There are 13 residues in the CDR3. The CDR3 sequence is CASGATGFSGYTF. Written as DNA, the CDR3 is TGTGCCAGTGGAGCGACAGGGTTCTCTGGCTACACCTTC.

V and J are TRBV4-2 and TRBJ2-7; D is perhaps TRBD1 (5 bases). With 0 bases removed from V and 5 bases from J, the gap between germline ends came to 11 bases. CDR3 length: 14 residues. Germline loops: CDR1 LGHNA, CDR2 YNFKEQ. In nucleotides, the CDR3 is TGTGCCAGCAGCCAAGAAGGCAGGGATGACGAGCAGTACTTC. Translation: CASSQEGRDDEQYF.

CDR3 nucleotides: TGTGCCTGCTCGACAGGGCCGAATGAGCAGTTCTTC. Residues: CACSTGPNEQFF. V is TRBV30 and J is TRBJ2-1, with 7 positions matching TRBD1. J gave up 7 bases and V 6 bases, and 6 bases lay outside the gene matches. The CDR3 has 12 amino acids. CDR1 and CDR2 from the germline V gene are GTSNPN and SVGIG (reference sequence). Combining the CDR3 with reference TRBV30 and TRBJ2-1 gives the whole variable domain SQTIHQWPATLVQPVGSPLSLECTVEGTSNPNLYWYRQAAGRGLQLLFYSVGIGQISSEVPQNLSASRPQDRQFILSSKKLLLSDSGFYLCACSTGPNEQFFGPGTRLTVL.

In this sample, this clone turned up once. V gene TRBV5-6 combines with J gene TRBJ2-2, with no clear D. V lost 0 bases to trimming and J lost 4 bases, with 13 bases between them. Germline V gene data show CDR1 as SGHDT and CDR2 as YYEEEE. This CDR3 contains 16 residues. DNA for the CDR3: TGTGCCAGCAGCTTGGCCTTTGGGGTCGGCACCGGGGAGCTGTTTTTT. The encoded protein is CASSLAFGVGTGELFF.

This chain connects TRBV4-1 to TRBJ1-4; D may be TRBD1 (5 bases). This CDR3 is built from 15 residues. CDR1 and CDR2 (germline): MGHRA, YSYEKL. Deletions cut 0 bases from V and 8 bases from J, with 13 bases between. The CDR3 bases are TGCGCCAGCAGCCAAGATGGGACCGCCATGGAAAAACTGTTTTTT. This sequence encodes CASSQDGTAMEKLFF.

The V and J genes are TRBV2 and TRBJ2-2, with 11 bases fitting TRBD2. This CDR3 has 15 residues. Germline CDR1 and CDR2: SNHLY and FYNNEI. V lost 6 bases and J lost 4; bases outside the gene matches: 4. The CDR3, as DNA: TGTGCCAGCAGGGCACTAGCGGGGGCCACCGGGGAGCTGTTTTTT. Protein: CASRALAGATGELFF.

The V gene is TRBV10-1, the J gene TRBJ2-1; TRBD2 aligns across 9 bases. This CDR3 contains 16 residues. In germline, CDR1 is WNHNN, CDR2 SYGVQD (reference sequence). The trim removed 6 bases at V and 7 bases at J, leaving 13 bases unmatched. The CDR3 coding sequence is TGCGCCAGCAGCGGGGTGGGGACTAGCCCCCTGAATGAGCAGTTCTTC. Translated: CASSGVGTSPLNEQFF.

The chain joins TRBV3-1 (or the pseudogene TRBV3-2) to TRBJ2-1, with D possibly being TRBD2 (6 bases). V lost 7 bases and J lost 8, with 18 bases in between. CDR1 is LGHDT and CDR2 is YNNKEL in the germline V gene (reference sequence). The CDR3 extends over 14 amino acids. The CDR3 loop is CASTRFEREDEQFF. CDR3 DNA: TGTGCCAGCACACGCTTTGAAAGGGAGGATGAGCAGTTCTTC.

The J gene is TRBJ2-7, the V gene TRBV6-5; 10 bases agree with TRBD2. Germline values: CDR1 MNHEY, CDR2 SVGAGI. The CDR3 contains 14 residues. The J segment lost 6 bases and the V segment lost 7 bases, leaving 9 bases of the junction unmatched. CDR3 region: CASTYSGRGSEQYF. CDR3 DNA sequence: TGTGCCAGCACCTACAGCGGGAGGGGCTCCGAGCAGTACTTC.

This chain uses TRBV27 with TRBJ2-2, with 9 nucleotides matching TRBD2. The CDR3 loop spans 15 amino acids. Germline CDR1 is MNHEY and CDR2 is SMNVEV (reference sequence). V was clipped by 4 bases and J by 2 bases; unmatched bases: 2. CDR3 in DNA: TGTGCCAGCAGTTGGCTAGCGGGAAACACCGGGGAGCTGTTTTTT. It encodes CASSWLAGNTGELFF.

The rearrangement uses TRBV11-2 and TRBJ2-7, with D possibly being TRBD1 (6 bases). V shed 5 bases and J shed 5 bases, with 10 bases lying between them. The CDR3 has 12 residues. Germline V lookup: CDR1 SGHAT, CDR2 FQNNGV. The CDR3 reads CASSPWTDEQYF. CDR3 bases: TGTGCCAGCAGCCCTTGGACAGACGAGCAGTACTTC.

This clone was recorded a few times. The V and J genes are TRBV6-5 and TRBJ1-5, with D maybe TRBD1 (6 bases). Germline lookup yields CDR1 MNHEY and CDR2 SVGAGI. There are 13 residues in the CDR3. V was pared by 6 bases and J by 5 bases, with 11 bases between. The CDR3 nucleotides are TGTGCCAGCAGCTTGGACAGATATCAGCCCCAGCATTTT. Translation: CASSLDRYQPQHF.

This clone was detected only a few times. The chain employs TRBV19 and TRBJ1-2; D possibly corresponds to TRBD1 (6 bases). The CDR3 has 12 amino acids. Germline loops: CDR1 LNHDA, CDR2 SQIVND (reference sequence). V gave up 8 bases and J gave up 4 bases, with 11 bases separating them. In nucleotides, the CDR3 is TGTGCCAGTCGAATGACAGGCTATGGCTACACCTTC. The encoded protein is CASRMTGYGYTF.

The V call is TRBV11-2, the J call TRBJ2-2; D not certain. Germline-derived CDR1 and CDR2 are SGHAT and FQNNGV. The length of the CDR3 is 15 residues. Trimming removed 3 bases at V and 4 bases at J, with 12 bases between. The CDR3 here is CASSFTLGSTGELFF. The CDR3 DNA is TGTGCCAGCAGCTTTACACTTGGGTCCACCGGGGAGCTGTTTTTT.